The 27 T cell receptor beta chains in this list originate from one sample, sequenced in a study of blood T cell repertoires in COVID-19. Sequenced by immunoSEQ multiplex PCR; TCRdb stores in-frame clones only, minus some. The table has about 49,000 clones, over 90% seen once. Specimen: peripheral blood. These receptors were taken from a man in his sixties with COVID-19, enrolled during active disease.

The rearrangement links TRBV12-5 to TRBJ1-1; 10 positions match TRBD1. The CDR3 spans 16 residues. V shed 6 bases and J 2 bases; nucleotides not matched to a gene: 9. Germline V gene lookup returns CDR1 LGHNT and CDR2 FRNRAP. The CDR3 sequence is CASGRDRGQGNTEAFF. The DNA of the CDR3 is TGTGCTAGTGGCCGCGACAGGGGGCAAGGTAACACTGAAGCTTTCTTT.

This chain joins TRBV19 and TRBJ1-1; D might be TRBD1 (6 bases). With 7 bases removed from V and 5 bases from J, the gap between germline ends came to 20 bases. The CDR3 contains 15 residues. Germline V gene lookup returns CDR1 LNHDA and CDR2 SQIVND (reference sequence). The CDR3 DNA reads TGTGCCAGTAAGCTTCTCGGGGGGGGCGCGACTGAAGCTTTCTTT. Encoded protein: CASKLLGGGATEAFF. The full variable domain, in which reference TRBV19 and TRBJ1-1 provide the parts outside the CDR3, is DGGITQSPKYLFRKEGQNVTLSCEQNLNHDAMYWYRQDPGQGLRLIYYSQIVNDFQKGDIAEGYSVSREKKESFPLTVTSAQKNPTAFYLCASKLLGGGATEAFFGQGTRLTVV.

In this sample, this clone turned up a few times. The chain combines TRBV13 with TRBJ1-2; 12 nucleotides match TRBD1. Germline V gives CDR1 PRHDT, CDR2 FYEKMQ (reference sequence). Losses at the gene ends were 7 bases for V and 8 bases for J; bases not matched to a gene: 17. The CDR3 length is 17 residues. The CDR3 DNA reads as TGTGCCAGCACCCCGAGGGGACAGGGGGCAATCTGGGGAGGCTACACCTTC. Amino acid sequence: CASTPRGQGAIWGGYTF.

The J gene is TRBJ2-1, the V gene TRBV3-1 (or the pseudogene TRBV3-2); a possible D gene is TRBD1 (5 bases). Trimming removed 0 bases from V and 1 base from J, with 13 bases in between. CDR1 is LGHDT, CDR2 YNNKEL, per germline (reference sequence). CDR3 length equals 17 residues. The CDR3 coding sequence is TGTGCCAGCAGCCAAGATCCTGGGGCTACATCCTACAATGAGCAGTTCTTC. Translating it yields CASSQDPGATSYNEQFF.

The CDR3 reads CASRSGTGGGNSNQPQHF. The CDR3 DNA reads TGTGCCAGCCGCTCCGGGACAGGGGGCGGAAATAGCAATCAGCCCCAGCATTTT. The chain combines TRBV2 with TRBJ1-5, with TRBD1 identical over 12 bases. The CDR3 length is 18 residues. Trimming took 8 bases from V and 0 from J; bases not matched to a gene: 11. CDR1 and CDR2 (germline): SNHLY, FYNNEI.

V usage is TRBV3-1 (or the pseudogene TRBV3-2) and J usage is TRBJ1-6; TRBD1 matches 7 bases. Germline V gene sequence: CDR1 LGHDT, CDR2 YNNKEL (reference sequence). The V and J ends lost 6 bases and 8 bases, in that order; junction bases with no gene match: 7. The length of the CDR3 is 14 residues. The CDR3 sequence is CASRDRTGYSPLHF. The CDR3 DNA sequence: TGTGCCAGCAGGGACCGGACAGGTTATTCACCCCTCCACTTT.

This clone was detected a few times. This chain links TRBV30 with TRBJ2-7; 10 nucleotides line up with TRBD2. After removal of 3 bases from V and 5 bases from J, the junction contained 4 bases not matched to a gene. Germline loops: CDR1 GTSNPN, CDR2 SVGIG (reference sequence). This CDR3 has 13 residues. CDR3 protein: CAWRGLASNEQYF. CDR3 nucleotide sequence: TGTGCCTGGAGGGGACTAGCGAGTAACGAGCAGTACTTC. Full variable domain (missing parts from reference TRBV30 and TRBJ2-7): SQTIHQWPATLVQPVGSPLSLECTVEGTSNPNLYWYRQAAGRGLQLLFYSVGIGQISSEVPQNLSASRPQDRQFILSSKKLLLSDSGFYLCAWRGLASNEQYFGPGTRLTVT.

This rearrangement joins TRBV9 to TRBJ2-2; D possibly corresponds to TRBD2 (5 bases). This CDR3 has 13 amino acids. V shed 2 bases and J shed 8 bases, with 10 bases lying between them. CDR1 and CDR2 from the germline V gene are SGDLS and YYNGEE. The CDR3 DNA sequence: TGTGCCAGCAGCGTTCGGGATTCGGGGGAGCTGTTTTTT. Translation gives CASSVRDSGELFF.

V and J are TRBV21-1 and TRBJ2-7; TRBD2 was called by the table and not checked on the DNA. TRBV21-1 is flagged as a pseudogene. The CDR3 extends over 16 amino acids. In nucleotides, the CDR3 is TGTGCCAGCAGCAAAGTGGGACTAGCTAGCTCCTACGAGCAGTACTTC. It translates to CASSKVGLASSYEQYF.

This rearrangement joins TRBV10-3 to TRBJ2-1; 9 bases fit TRBD2. The CDR3 runs 17 residues. Germline-derived CDR1 and CDR2 are ENHRY and SYGVKD. V lost 0 bases to trimming and J lost 0 bases; unmatched junction nucleotides: 3. The CDR3 spells CAISESPSGISYNEQFF. In nucleotides, the CDR3 is TGTGCCATCAGTGAGTCGCCTAGCGGGATCTCCTACAATGAGCAGTTCTTC.

The chain carries TRBV5-4 and TRBJ1-4; no clear D. Germline V gives CDR1 SGHNT, CDR2 YYREEE (reference sequence). The CDR3 spans 15 residues. Trimming removed 0 bases at V and 8 bases at J, with 14 bases between. For the CDR3, the DNA is TGTGCCAGCAGCTTGGATGGTCAAGCGAGGGAAAAACTGTTTTTT. This codes for CASSLDGQAREKLFF.

The rearrangement links TRBV7-2 to TRBJ1-2, with TRBD1 matching 10 bases. The germline V gene has CDR1 SGHTA and CDR2 FQGNSA. The CDR3 loop spans 17 amino acids. Trimming took 4 bases from V and 7 from J; bases not matched to a gene: 15. In nucleotides, the CDR3 is TGTGCCAGCAGCTCCGAACCGTTGACAGGGGGCATCGCTGGCTACACCTTC. This translates into CASSSEPLTGGIAGYTF.

This clone was seen a single time. This sequence joins TRBV6-5 and TRBJ1-6; tentatively, D is TRBD1 (6 bases). This CDR3 has 13 residues. CDR1 and CDR2 (germline): MNHEY, SVGAGI. Trimming took 8 bases from V and 7 from J, leaving 12 bases between them. This CDR3 reads CASGEQGNSPLHF. The CDR3 DNA reads TGTGCCAGCGGGGAACAGGGAAATTCACCCCTCCACTTT.

The gene calls are TRBV4-1 and TRBJ2-6; D may be TRBD2 (6 bases). The V end lost 6 bases, the J end lost 0 bases, and 15 bases lay between the germline ends. There are 17 residues in the CDR3. CDR1 is MGHRA and CDR2 is YSYEKL in the germline V gene. This chain's CDR3 is CASSRDWPYSGANVLTF. The CDR3, as DNA: TGCGCCAGCAGTCGGGACTGGCCTTACTCTGGGGCCAACGTCCTGACTTTC.

The V gene is TRBV4-2, the J gene TRBJ2-1, with 11 bases matching TRBD2. J gave up 5 bases and V 5 bases, and 2 bases lay outside the gene matches. Germline values: CDR1 LGHNA, CDR2 YNFKEQ. The CDR3 covers 14 residues. The CDR3 spells CASSLLAGDNEQFF. CDR3 DNA: TGTGCCAGCAGCTTACTAGCGGGAGACAATGAGCAGTTCTTC.

The rearrangement uses TRBV7-7 and TRBJ2-2, with D tentatively TRBD1 (5 bases). Germline-derived CDR1 and CDR2 are SSHAT and FNYEAQ (reference sequence). The CDR3 runs to 14 residues. CDR3 nucleotide sequence: TGTGCTACCCGGACATTTACGAACACCGGGGAGCTGTTTTTT. Translating gives CATRTFTNTGELFF.

The V call is TRBV9, the J call TRBJ1-3; D not resolved. Germline lookup yields CDR1 SGDLS and CDR2 YYNGEE. The ends were cut back, 3 bases at V and 4 bases at J, with 14 bases in the middle. CDR3 length equals 15 residues. The CDR3 region is CASSAAAGRGNTIYF. Written as DNA, the CDR3 is TGTGCCAGCAGCGCCGCCGCGGGTAGGGGAAACACCATATATTTT.

The chain carries TRBV6-2 or TRBV6-3 and TRBJ2-1, with 12 bases fitting TRBD2. The germline V gene encodes CDR1 MNHEY and CDR2 SVGEGT. The ends lost 1 base at V and 11 bases at J; junction bases unmatched: 12. The CDR3 covers 17 residues. The chain's CDR3 is CASSYLPTSGRLPQQFF. The CDR3 DNA reads as TGTGCCAGCAGTTACTTACCGACTAGCGGGAGACTACCCCAGCAGTTCTTC.

CDR3 coding DNA: TGTGCCACCTCCCCGGGACAGGGAAACTACGAGCAGTACTTC. It encodes CATSPGQGNYEQYF. This sequence joins TRBV10-3 and TRBJ2-7; 9 bases line up with TRBD1. V was clipped by 10 bases and J by 3 bases; unmatched bases: 10. In germline, CDR1 is ENHRY, CDR2 SYGVKD. The CDR3 length is 14 residues.

This chain links TRBV19 with TRBJ1-5; D is unresolved. The CDR3 runs to 13 residues. CDR1 and CDR2 (germline): LNHDA, SQIVND (reference sequence). Trimming pared 4 bases from V and 9 bases from J, leaving 13 bases between. This chain's CDR3 is CASSTRSAGPQHF. The CDR3 bases are TGTGCCAGTAGTACCCGATCCGCGGGGCCCCAGCATTTT.

J is TRBJ1-1 and V is TRBV6-1; no clear D gene. V was shortened by 3 bases and J by 4 bases, with 9 bases between the two germline ends. This CDR3 comprises 13 residues. Germline CDR1 reads MNHNS; CDR2 reads SASEGT. CDR3 amino acids: CASSELQVTEAFF. CDR3 bases: TGTGCCAGCAGTGAGCTGCAGGTCACTGAAGCTTTCTTT.

This clone has a handful of counts. This rearrangement joins TRBV7-9 to TRBJ1-2; D is ambiguous. With 5 bases removed from V and 4 bases from J, the gap between germline ends came to 14 bases. CDR3 length equals 14 residues. Germline assignment: CDR1 SEHNR and CDR2 FQNEAQ (reference sequence). CDR3 protein: CASSPDGGSYGYTF. CDR3 coding DNA: TGTGCCAGCAGCCCGGACGGAGGAAGCTATGGCTACACCTTC.

The chain uses TRBV6-5 and TRBJ1-1; weak D call: TRBD1 (5 bases). CDR3 length equals 12 residues. From germline, CDR1 is MNHEY and CDR2 SVGAGI. The V end lost 6 bases, the J end lost 7 bases, and 12 bases lay between the germline ends. CDR3 loop: CASSIRGSEAFF. CDR3 coding DNA: TGTGCCAGCAGCATACGGGGGAGTGAAGCTTTCTTT.

The chain couples TRBV2 to TRBJ2-7, with TRBD2 identical over 11 bases. The CDR3 runs to 15 residues. Germline assignment: CDR1 SNHLY and CDR2 FYNNEI. The V and J ends lost 4 bases and 1 base, in that order; junction bases with no gene match: 3. CDR3 nucleotides: TGTGCCAGCAGTGCGGGGACTAGCGGATCCTACGAGCAGTACTTC. It translates to CASSAGTSGSYEQYF.

The gene calls are TRBV9 and TRBJ2-5, with 11 bases fitting TRBD2. The ends lost 3 bases at V and 4 bases at J; junction bases unmatched: 5. The length of the CDR3 is 15 residues. Germline loops: CDR1 SGDLS, CDR2 YYNGEE. The CDR3 protein is CASSETSGVLETQYF. The CDR3, as DNA: TGTGCCAGCAGCGAGACTAGCGGGGTGCTAGAGACCCAGTACTTC.

The rearrangement uses TRBV7-9 and TRBJ2-2, with a possible D match to TRBD1 (7 bases). Germline V gene data show CDR1 as SEHNR and CDR2 as FQNEAQ (reference sequence). V lost 4 bases and J 5 bases, leaving 14 bases between the germline ends. CDR3 length: 15 residues. The CDR3 reads CASSSPGGGTGELFF. DNA for the CDR3: TGTGCCAGCAGCTCCCCAGGGGGAGGTACCGGGGAGCTGTTTTTT.

CDR3 sequence reads: CASRLQGDSGNTIYF. The CDR3 coding sequence is TGTGCCAGTAGGCTACAGGGAGACTCTGGAAACACCATATATTTT. The chain has TRBV19 and TRBJ1-3; D perhaps matches TRBD1 (6 bases). The CDR3 has 15 residues. Trimming removed 6 bases from V and 0 bases from J, with 12 bases in between. Germline V gene lookup returns CDR1 LNHDA and CDR2 SQIVND (reference sequence). Filled out from reference TRBV19 and TRBJ1-3, the complete variable domain reads DGGITQSPKYLFRKEGQNVTLSCEQNLNHDAMYWYRQDPGQGLRLIYYSQIVNDFQKGDIAEGYSVSREKKESFPLTVTSAQKNPTAFYLCASRLQGDSGNTIYFGEGSWLTVV.